These T cell receptor beta chains were read from a single sample in a study of shared clonotypes between healthy human individuals. The table came from immunoSEQ multiplex PCR; TCRdb's copy has only in-frame clones and leaves some out. The sample contains under 1,100,000 clones, around 76% of which appear only once. The material sequenced was memory CD4+ T cells sorted from blood. These receptor sequences come from a young man in good health. The CDR3 runs from the conserved cysteine through the conserved F or W. The D gene is left open where the match is weak. Size tells how often a clone was seen (once, few, many) or the class of an expanded clone, and some rows leave it out.

TRBJ2-5,TRBD1,TRBV6-6,NA,CASSHGTGYQETQYF,TGTGCCAGCAGCCACGGGACAGGGTATCAAGAGACCCAGTACTTC
TRBJ1-5,NA,TRBV4-2,NA,CASSQDLKGHQPQHF,TGTGCCAGCAGCCAAGATCTGAAAGGACATCAGCCCCAGCATTTT
TRBJ2-1,TRBD2,TRBV5-4,NA,CASSLGLAGHNEQFF,TGTGCCAGCAGCTTGGGACTAGCGGGACACAATGAGCAGTTCTTC
TRBJ2-7,NA,TRBV6-1,NA,CASSRTAYEQYF,TGTGCCAGCAGCCGGACCGCCTACGAGCAGTACTTC
TRBJ2-3,NA,TRBV2,once,CASSSGGPSTDTQYF,TGTGCCAGCAGCTCTGGCGGGCCTAGCACAGATACGCAGTATTTT
TRBJ2-2,NA,TRBV6-5,NA,CASSDRTGREELFF,TGTGCCAGCAGCGATCGGACCGGCCGGGAGGAGCTGTTTTTT
TRBJ2-6,TRBD1,TRBV28,NA,CASSATPGTGGAWGANVLTF,TGTGCCAGCAGTGCAACCCCCGGGACAGGGGGCGCGTGGGGGGCCAACGTCCTGACTTTC
TRBJ2-7,NA,TRBV6-5,NA,CASRTGIGYEQYF,TGTGCCAGTAGGACGGGTATTGGGTACGAGCAGTACTTC
TRBJ2-5,NA,TRBV27,NA,CASSLSMSGTQYF,TGTGCCAGCAGTTTATCGATGAGTGGGACCCAGTACTTC
TRBJ1-4,NA,TRBV7-2,NA,CASSPGRATNEKLFF,TGTGCCAGCAGCCCGGGGAGGGCAACTAATGAAAAACTGTTTTTT
TRBJ2-5,NA,TRBV4-1,NA,CASSQFGLETQYF,TGCGCCAGCAGCCAGTTCGGCTTGGAGACCCAGTACTTC
TRBJ2-7,NA,TRBV19,NA,CASRHPGDSSYEQYF,TGTGCCAGTAGGCATCCCGGGGATAGCTCCTACGAGCAGTACTTC
TRBJ1-1,NA,TRBV12-5,NA,CASGLALGTEAFF,TGTGCTAGTGGTTTGGCCCTCGGAACTGAAGCTTTCTTT
TRBJ1-4,NA,TRBV4-3,NA,CASSQAGRGGKLFF,TGCGCCAGCAGCCAAGCGGGCAGGGGAGGAAAACTGTTTTTT
TRBJ2-5,NA,TRBV5-1,NA,CASSLTGRAGSAETQYF,TGCGCCAGCAGCTTGACAGGGAGAGCGGGGTCCGCTGAGACCCAGTACTTC
TRBJ2-2,NA,TRBV11-3,NA,CASTLGTGELFF,TGTGCCAGCACCCTGGGAACCGGGGAGCTGTTTTTT
TRBJ1-6,TRBD1,TRBV5-1,NA,CASSLGDRGLVGSPLHF,TGCGCCAGCAGCTTGGGGGACAGGGGTCTCGTCGGGTCACCCCTCCACTTT
TRBJ1-4,TRBD1,TRBV27,NA,CASSSKPGQGGKLFF,TGTGCCAGCAGTTCCAAGCCGGGACAGGGAGGAAAACTGTTTTTT
TRBJ2-1,NA,TRBV7-2,NA,CASSKEGSGLVNEQFF,TGTGCCAGCAGCAAAGAAGGGAGTGGGCTAGTTAATGAGCAGTTCTTC
TRBJ2-1,TRBD1,TRBV19,once,CATSTGGAHYNEQFF,TGTGCCACTTCAACAGGGGGCGCCCACTACAATGAGCAGTTCTTC
TRBJ1-1,NA,TRBV5-6,NA,CASMSYSEAFF,TGTGCCAGCATGTCTTACTCTGAAGCTTTCTTT
TRBJ1-1,TRBD1,TRBV4-2,NA,CASSQEAGSGGRTEAFF,TGTGCCAGCAGCCAAGAGGCGGGGTCAGGGGGTAGAACTGAAGCTTTCTTT
TRBJ2-3,NA,TRBV10-1,NA,CASSESSQQGTQYF,TGCGCCAGCAGTGAGAGTAGCCAGCAGGGTACGCAGTATTTT
TRBJ1-1,TRBD1,TRBV30,NA,CAWTRGGGDTEAFF,TGTGCCTGGACCAGGGGGGGAGGGGACACTGAAGCTTTCTTT
TRBJ2-2,NA,TRBV5-7,NA,CASTKEGTGGGELFF,TGTGCCAGCACCAAGGAGGGGACGGGCGGCGGGGAGCTGTTTTTT
TRBJ1-1,NA,TRBV19,NA,CASRRTSNTEAFF,TGTGCCAGTAGGCGGACCTCTAACACTGAAGCTTTCTTT
TRBJ1-1,TRBD1,TRBV6-5,NA,CASSYSSGGNTEAFF,TGTGCCAGCAGTTACTCATCAGGGGGAAACACTGAAGCTTTCTTT
TRBJ2-4,TRBD2,TRBV5-6,NA,CASSLVTSGRAAAKNIQYF,TGTGCCAGCAGCTTGGTCACTAGCGGGAGGGCCGCAGCCAAAAACATTCAGTACTTC
TRBJ1-1,NA,TRBV4-2,many,CASSQGRVGTEAFF,TGTGCCAGCAGCCAGGGCAGGGTAGGCACTGAAGCTTTCTTT
TRBJ1-2,NA,TRBV27,NA,CASSPILRGGGYTF,TGTGCCAGCAGTCCTATACTCAGGGGTGGTGGCTACACCTTC
TRBJ1-6,NA,TRBV4-1,once,CASSQDDGRSYNSPLHF,TGCGCCAGCAGCCAAGATGACGGGCGCTCCTATAATTCACCCCTCCACTTT
TRBJ2-2,NA,TRBV10-3,few,CAITSTGELFF,TGTGCCATCACGAGCACCGGGGAGCTGTTTTTT
TRBJ2-7,TRBD2,TRBV5-8,NA,CASSLLLAGVYEQYF,TGTGCCAGCAGCTTGTTGCTAGCGGGAGTCTACGAGCAGTACTTC
TRBJ2-5,TRBD2,TRBV5-1,NA,CASSLRGTSGIQETQYF,TGCGCCAGCAGCTTAAGGGGGACTAGCGGGATCCAAGAGACCCAGTACTTC
TRBJ2-3,TRBD1,TRBV18,NA,CASSPPNRGLTDTQYF,TGTGCCAGCTCACCACCCAACAGGGGGCTCACAGATACGCAGTATTTT
TRBJ2-1,NA,TRBV18,NA,CATGSQRAINEQFF,TGTGCCACCGGGTCCCAGCGGGCCATTAATGAGCAGTTCTTC
TRBJ1-5,NA,TRBV10-3,NA,CAISAGNSNQPQHF,TGTGCCATCAGTGCAGGGAATAGCAATCAGCCCCAGCATTTT
TRBJ1-1,NA,TRBV5-5,NA,CASSLDLVNTEAFF,TGTGCCAGCAGCTTGGATTTGGTGAACACTGAAGCTTTCTTT
TRBJ2-1,TRBD2,TRBV27,once,CASSLLRSGNNEQFF,TGTGCCAGCAGTTTGTTACGGAGCGGGAACAATGAGCAGTTCTTC